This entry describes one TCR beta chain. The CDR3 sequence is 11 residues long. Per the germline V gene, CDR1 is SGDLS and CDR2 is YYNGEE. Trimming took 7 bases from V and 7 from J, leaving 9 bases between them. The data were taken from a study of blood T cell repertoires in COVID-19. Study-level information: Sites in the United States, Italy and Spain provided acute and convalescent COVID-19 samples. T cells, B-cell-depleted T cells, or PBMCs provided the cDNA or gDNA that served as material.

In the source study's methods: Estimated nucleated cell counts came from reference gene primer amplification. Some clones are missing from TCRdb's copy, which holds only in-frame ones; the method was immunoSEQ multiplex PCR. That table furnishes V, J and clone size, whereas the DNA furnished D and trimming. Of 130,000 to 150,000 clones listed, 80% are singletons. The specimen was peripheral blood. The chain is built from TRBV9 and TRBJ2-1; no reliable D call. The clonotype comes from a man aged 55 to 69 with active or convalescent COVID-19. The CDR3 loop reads CASSLGNEQFF. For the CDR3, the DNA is TGTGCCAGCTCTCTCGGGAATGAGCAGTTCTTC.